The T cell receptor (beta chain) described here comes from a study of T cell changes during pregnancy in multiple sclerosis. Germline V lookup: CDR1 LGHNA, CDR2 YSLEER. The length of the CDR3 is 15 residues. V lost 0 bases, J lost 2 bases, and 2 bases stayed unmatched. Sequencing used immunoSEQ multiplex PCR; TCRdb keeps in-frame clones, though not all of them. The sample lists tens of thousands of clones, around 92% seen once, with about 0.6% in the top ten. The clonotype comes from a female donor with multiple sclerosis, enrolled in a pregnancy study. The source was CD4+ T cells from peripheral blood mononuclear cells, collected after pregnancy. The genes are TRBV4-3 and TRBJ2-5; 8 nucleotides line up with TRBD1. The CDR3 nucleotides read TGCGCCAGCAGCCAAGATCGGACAGGGCAAGAGACCCAGTACTTC. Its protein product is CASSQDRTGQETQYF.